This T cell receptor beta chain came from a study of blood T cells in healthy people across ages. A J-beta primer mix and a sample-barcoded 5' primer were used in a second PCR of about 7 to 12 cycles. Per-sample output comprised a minimum of 2.5 million paired-end reads containing CDR3. Using its own MiXCR run on the 5' RACE reads, TCRdb lists one record per CDR3 protein. The sample records 800,000 to 950,000 distinct CDR3 sequences, about 44% being singletons. Notes on the study in general: CMV status of donors was unknown, possibly confounding expanded clonotype changes. Per million T cells, TCR beta diversity dropped roughly linearly as age increased.

This CDR3 has 15 amino acids. Germline V gene data show CDR1 as SQVTM and CDR2 as ANQGSEA. Trimming cost V 6 bases and J 3 bases; bases outside gene matches: 10. Peripheral blood samples of 9 to 10 milliliters were drawn from each donor. About this clonotype: Its antigen is currently unknown.

The sequencing input was blood. This TCR came from a man aged 30 to 45 in good health. This chain links TRBV29-1 with TRBJ2-1; 8 bases align to TRBD2. The CDR3 is CSVPVRAGGYNEQFF. Here the CDR3 DNA reads TGCAGCGTCCCGGTACGGGCGGGGGGCTACAATGAGCAGTTCTTC.